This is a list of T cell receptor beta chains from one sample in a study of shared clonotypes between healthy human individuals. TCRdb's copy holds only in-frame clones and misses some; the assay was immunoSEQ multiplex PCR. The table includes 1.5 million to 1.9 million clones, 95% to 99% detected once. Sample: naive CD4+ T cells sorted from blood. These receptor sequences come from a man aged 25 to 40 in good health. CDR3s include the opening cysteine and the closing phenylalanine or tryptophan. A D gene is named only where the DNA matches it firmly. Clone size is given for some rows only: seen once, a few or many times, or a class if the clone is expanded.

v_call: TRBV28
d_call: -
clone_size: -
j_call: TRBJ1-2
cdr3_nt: TGTGCCAGCAGTTTATCCCAGGGGTTGGGCCCCTATGGCTACACCTTC
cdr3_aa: CASSLSQGLGPYGYTF

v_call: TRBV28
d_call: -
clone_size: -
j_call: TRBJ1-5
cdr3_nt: TGTGCCAGCAGACCCAATCTGGGGAGCAATCAGCCCCAGCATTTT
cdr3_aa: CASRPNLGSNQPQHF

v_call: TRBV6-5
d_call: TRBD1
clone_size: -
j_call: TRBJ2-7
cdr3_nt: TGTGCCAGCAGTTTACGACAGGGGAGATACGAGCAGTACTTC
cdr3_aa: CASSLRQGRYEQYF

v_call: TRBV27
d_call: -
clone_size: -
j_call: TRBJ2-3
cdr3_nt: TGTGCCAGCAGTTTTTCGCGGAGTAGCGGTAGCACAGATACGCAGTATTTT
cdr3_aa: CASSFSRSSGSTDTQYF

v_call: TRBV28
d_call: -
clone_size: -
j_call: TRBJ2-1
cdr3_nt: TGTGCCAGCAGGGGACTTTACAATGAGCAGTTCTTC
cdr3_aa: CASRGLYNEQFF

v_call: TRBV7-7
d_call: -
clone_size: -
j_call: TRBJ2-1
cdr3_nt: TGTGCTAGCAGCGCATTTAAGCGGTCAGGGACCAATGAGCAGTTCTTC
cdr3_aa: CASSAFKRSGTNEQFF

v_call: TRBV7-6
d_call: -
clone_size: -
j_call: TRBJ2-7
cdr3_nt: TGTGCCAGCAGCTTAAGGCCCACTTCCTACGAGCAGTACTTC
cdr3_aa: CASSLRPTSYEQYF

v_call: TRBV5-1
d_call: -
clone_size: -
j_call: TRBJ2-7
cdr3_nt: TGCGCCAGCAGCTGGGGTTCCAGCCCGCTCTACGAGCAGTACTTC
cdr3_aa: CASSWGSSPLYEQYF

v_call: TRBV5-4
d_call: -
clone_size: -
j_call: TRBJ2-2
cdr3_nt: TGTGCCAGCAGCTTAATGGCGTCAGGGCCCACCGGGGAGCTGTTTTTT
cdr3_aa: CASSLMASGPTGELFF

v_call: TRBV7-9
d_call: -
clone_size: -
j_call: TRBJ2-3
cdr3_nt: TGTGCCAGCAGACGACCGGGGCACGGGGACTTTAGCACAGATACGCAGTATTTT
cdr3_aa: CASRRPGHGDFSTDTQYF

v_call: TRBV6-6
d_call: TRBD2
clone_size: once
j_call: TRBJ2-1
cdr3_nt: TGTGCCAGCAGGAAGCGGGAGGGGTACAATGAGCAGTTCTTC
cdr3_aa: CASRKREGYNEQFF

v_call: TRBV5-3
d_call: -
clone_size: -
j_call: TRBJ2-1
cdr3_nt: TGTGCCAGAAGCTTGCGGTGTGAGCAGTTCTTC
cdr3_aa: CARSLRCEQFF

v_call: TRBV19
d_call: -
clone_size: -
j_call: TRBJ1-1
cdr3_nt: TGTGCCAGTAGTAGAATTTACACTGAAGCTTTCTTT
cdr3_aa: CASSRIYTEAFF

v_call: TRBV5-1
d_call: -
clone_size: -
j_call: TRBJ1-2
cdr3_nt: TGCGCCAGCAGTTGGGATGTCTCCCTCTATGGCTACACCTTC
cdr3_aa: CASSWDVSLYGYTF

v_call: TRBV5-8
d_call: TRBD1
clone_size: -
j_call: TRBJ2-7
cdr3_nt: TGTGCCAGCAGAAAAACAGGGGCCAACGAGCAGTACTTC
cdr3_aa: CASRKTGANEQYF

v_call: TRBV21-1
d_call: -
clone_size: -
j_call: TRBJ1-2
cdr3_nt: -
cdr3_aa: CASSKVGRGNYGYTF

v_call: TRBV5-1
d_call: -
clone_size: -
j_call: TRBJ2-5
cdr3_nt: TGCGCCAGCAGCTTGATCCCAGATCAAGAGACCCAGTACTTC
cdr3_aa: CASSLIPDQETQYF

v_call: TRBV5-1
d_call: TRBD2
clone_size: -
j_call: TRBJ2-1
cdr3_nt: TGCGCCAGCAGCTACCAGCTAGCGGGAACGACCTACAATGAGCAGTTCTTC
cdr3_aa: CASSYQLAGTTYNEQFF

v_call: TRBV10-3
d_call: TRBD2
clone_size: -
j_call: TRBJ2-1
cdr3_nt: TGTGCCATCAGTGAGTTTAGCGGGAGAACCTACAATGAGCAGTTCTTC
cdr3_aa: CAISEFSGRTYNEQFF

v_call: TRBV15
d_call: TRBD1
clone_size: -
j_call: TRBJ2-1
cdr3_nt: TGTGCCACCAGCAGAGGAGGGACAGGCATTCTAGCCTACAATGAGCAGTTCTTC
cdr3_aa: CATSRGGTGILAYNEQFF

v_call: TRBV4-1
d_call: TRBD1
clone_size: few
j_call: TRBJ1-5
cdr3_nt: TGCGCCAGCAGTCAATCCCAGAACCAGGGGGCATGGCAGCCCCAGCATTTT
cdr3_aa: CASSQSQNQGAWQPQHF

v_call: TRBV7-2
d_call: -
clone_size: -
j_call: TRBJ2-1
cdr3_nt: TGTGCCAGCAGCTTAGTACCTACCTACAATGAGCAGTTCTTC
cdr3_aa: CASSLVPTYNEQFF

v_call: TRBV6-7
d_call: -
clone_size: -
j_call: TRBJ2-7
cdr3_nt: TGTGCCAGCAGTTACTCGAACACCGTCGCCGACTACGAGCAGTACTTC
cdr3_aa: CASSYSNTVADYEQYF

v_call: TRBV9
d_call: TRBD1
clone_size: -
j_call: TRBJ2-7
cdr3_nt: TGTGCCAGCAGCCCTAGACAGGGTATCTCCTACGAGCAGTACTTC
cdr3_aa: CASSPRQGISYEQYF

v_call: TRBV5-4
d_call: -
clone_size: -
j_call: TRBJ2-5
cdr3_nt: TGTGCCAGCAGCTTGAAAGGTGGGGAGACCCAGTACTTC
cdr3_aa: CASSLKGGETQYF

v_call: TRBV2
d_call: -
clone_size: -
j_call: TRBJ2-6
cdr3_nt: TGTGCCAGCAGTGAGAATGGGGCCAACGTCCTGACTTTC
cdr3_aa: CASSENGANVLTF

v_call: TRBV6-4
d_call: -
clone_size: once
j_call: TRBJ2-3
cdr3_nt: TGTGCCAGCAGTCAAATGGGCACAGATACGCAGTATTTT
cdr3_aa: CASSQMGTDTQYF

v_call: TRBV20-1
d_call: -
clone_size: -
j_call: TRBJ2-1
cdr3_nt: TGCAGTGCTAGGAGATCGGGGGAGCAGTTCTTC
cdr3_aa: CSARRSGEQFF

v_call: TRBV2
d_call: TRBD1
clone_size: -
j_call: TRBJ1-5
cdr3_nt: TGTGCCAGCAGTTTGCAAGGGGGCGGCAATCAGCCCCAGCATTTT
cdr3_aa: CASSLQGGGNQPQHF

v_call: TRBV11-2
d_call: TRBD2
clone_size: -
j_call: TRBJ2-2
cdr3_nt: TGTGCCAGCAGCTTAGTTACAGCGGGAGGGCCCTCGGGCGCCGGGGAGCTGTTTTTT
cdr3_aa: CASSLVTAGGPSGAGELFF

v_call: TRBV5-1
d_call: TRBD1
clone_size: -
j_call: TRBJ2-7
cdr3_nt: TGCGCCAGCAGCTTGTATACCAAGGGGGCAGGGAGCGAGCAGTACTTC
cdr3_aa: CASSLYTKGAGSEQYF

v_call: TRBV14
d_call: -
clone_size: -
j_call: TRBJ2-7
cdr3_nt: TGTGCCAGCAGCTTCCAGGGGTTCTCCTACGAGCAGTACTTC
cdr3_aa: CASSFQGFSYEQYF

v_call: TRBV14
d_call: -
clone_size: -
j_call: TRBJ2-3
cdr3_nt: TGTGCCAGCAGCTGGGACACTTACACAGATACGCAGTATTTT
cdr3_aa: CASSWDTYTDTQYF

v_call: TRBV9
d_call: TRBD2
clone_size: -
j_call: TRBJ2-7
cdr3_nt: TGTGCCAGCAGCCCACCCCCCTGGACTAGCGGAGCCTACGAGCAGTACTTC
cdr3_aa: CASSPPPWTSGAYEQYF

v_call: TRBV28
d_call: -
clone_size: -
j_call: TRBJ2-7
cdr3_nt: TGTGCCAGCAGTAGAACAGACCAACCCCGGGGAGAGCAGTACTTC
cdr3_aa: CASSRTDQPRGEQYF

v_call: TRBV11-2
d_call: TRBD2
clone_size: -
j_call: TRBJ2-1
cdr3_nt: TGTGCCAGCAGCTTAGGGGCGGGAGGGGAGTACAATGAGCAGTTCTTC
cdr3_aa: CASSLGAGGEYNEQFF

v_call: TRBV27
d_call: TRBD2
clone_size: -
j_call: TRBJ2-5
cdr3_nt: TGTGCCAGCAGGGGTCCCCGGACTAGCGGGAGGTGGTGGCAAGAGACCCAGTACTTC
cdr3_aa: CASRGPRTSGRWWQETQYF

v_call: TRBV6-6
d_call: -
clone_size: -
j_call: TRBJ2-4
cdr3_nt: TGTGCCAGCAGTTCCAAAAACATTCAGTACTTC
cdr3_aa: CASSSKNIQYF

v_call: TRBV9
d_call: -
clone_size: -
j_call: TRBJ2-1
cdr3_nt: TGTGCCAGCAGCGTAGTTAGTAACTACAATGAGCAGTTCTTC
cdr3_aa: CASSVVSNYNEQFF

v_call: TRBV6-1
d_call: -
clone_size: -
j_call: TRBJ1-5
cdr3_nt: TGTGCCAGCAACGTCAGGTATGGCAATCAGCCCCAGCATTTT
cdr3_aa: CASNVRYGNQPQHF

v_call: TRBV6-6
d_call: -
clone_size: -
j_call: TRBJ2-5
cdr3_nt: TGTGCCAGCAGTTACGGGACACCTAAGGAGACCCAGTACTTC
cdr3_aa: CASSYGTPKETQYF

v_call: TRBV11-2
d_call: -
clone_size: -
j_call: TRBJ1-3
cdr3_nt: TGTGCCAGCAGCTCCGGGGCCTCTGGAAACACCATATATTTT
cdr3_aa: CASSSGASGNTIYF

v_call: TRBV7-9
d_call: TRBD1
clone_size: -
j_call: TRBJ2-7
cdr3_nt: TGTGCCAGCGGCAGGGGGCGGAACGACGAGCAGTACTTC
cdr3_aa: CASGRGRNDEQYF

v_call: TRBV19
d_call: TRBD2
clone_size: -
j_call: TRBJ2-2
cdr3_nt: TGTGCCAGTAGTATTTCCCGGCTAGCGGGCACCGCCGGGGAGCTGTTTTTT
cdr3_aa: CASSISRLAGTAGELFF

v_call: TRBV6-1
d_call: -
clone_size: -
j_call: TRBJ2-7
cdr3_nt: TGTGCCAGCGGGATACCCTACGAGCAGTACTTC
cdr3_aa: CASGIPYEQYF